This T cell receptor beta chain was profiled in a study of shared clonotypes between healthy human individuals. Study-wide context: Researchers drew samples from two women and a few men aged 18 to 49.

In its sample, this clone was seen once. Its antigen is not identified. Unmatched junction bases numbered 12, after V lost 6 bases and J lost 5 bases. Per the germline V gene, CDR1 is MGHDK and CDR2 is SYGVNS. The CDR3 is 16 residues long. Study results and limitations: As a rule, naive subsets had a larger estimated richness than memory subsets.

The input for sorted-subset replicate PCRs was about 0.2 ug DNA, about 30,000 T cell genomes. TCRdb's table, derived via immunoSEQ multiplex PCR, lists solely in-frame clones and lacks some. The sample includes about 230,000 clones, just over 65% of them seen just once. Sequencing was performed on memory CD4+ T cells sorted from blood. Subset meaning: CD45RA-negative fraction. This chain joins TRBV25-1 and TRBJ2-5, with 10 bases matching TRBD2. This clonotype was obtained from a man aged 30 to 39 in good health. CDR3 bases: TGTGCCAGCAGACCACGAGGACTAGCGGTGGGGGAGACCCAGTACTTC. It yields the protein CASRPRGLAVGETQYF.